A single sample is the source of the 25 T cell receptor beta chains below, sequenced in a study of CD8+CD57+ T cells in acquired aplastic anemia. Profiling that covered TCR beta VDJ and CDR3 relied on genomic DNA as its template. TCRdb re-called the reads with MiXCR, one entry per CDR3 protein. The repertoire has some 92,000 distinct CDR3 sequences, around two thirds of them found once; the top ten carry 60% to 80%. Patients picked for sequencing had shown CD8+CD57+ cell expansion detected by flow cytometry. The sequenced sample consisted of sorted CD4+, CD8+, or CD8+CD57+ T cells (not recorded which) from PBMCs. All receptors derive from a human donor with aplastic anemia.

This rearrangement joins TRBV7-3 to TRBJ1-5; D is unresolved. The CDR3 is made up of 13 amino acids. Trimming cost V 0 bases and J 4 bases, with 4 bases left between them. Germline V CDR1 and CDR2: SGHTA, FQGTGA. This CDR3 is CASSLTGNQPQHF. The CDR3 DNA sequence: TGTGCCAGCAGCTTAACGGGTAATCAGCCCCAGCATTTT. Based on the CDR3 plus reference TRBV7-3 and TRBJ1-5, the full variable domain is GAGVSQTPSNKVTEKGKYVELRCDPISGHTALYWYRQSLGQGPEFLIYFQGTGAADDSGLPNDRFFAVRPEGSVSTLKIQRTERGDSAVYLCASSLTGNQPQHFGDGTRLSIL.

In nucleotides, the CDR3 is TGTGCCAGCAGCTTGGAAACGGCGCAAGAGACCCAGTACTTC. This encodes CASSLETAQETQYF. The gene calls are TRBV7-9 and TRBJ2-5; D not resolved. The CDR3 totals 14 residues. With 3 bases removed from V and 2 bases from J, the gap between germline ends came to 10 bases. CDR1 and CDR2 from the germline V gene are SEHNR and FQNEAQ (reference sequence).

This clonotype came up a few times. This rearrangement joins TRBV20-1 to TRBJ2-5; TRBD2 matches 10 bases. The CDR3 has 15 residues. The V and J ends lost 2 bases and 4 bases, in that order; junction bases with no gene match: 7. Germline V gene lookup returns CDR1 DFQATT and CDR2 SNEGSKA (reference sequence). The CDR3 DNA sequence: TGCAGTGCTAGATACACTAGCGGGACGGGAGAGACCCAGTACTTC. Protein: CSARYTSGTGETQYF.

V usage is TRBV7-8 and J usage is TRBJ2-7, with 8 bases identical to TRBD2. Germline CDR1 and CDR2: SGHVS and FQNEAQ. Trimming cost V 5 bases and J 3 bases; bases outside gene matches: 6. This CDR3 has 14 amino acids. The CDR3 region is CASSVSGTSYEQYF. DNA of the CDR3: TGTGCCAGCAGCGTGTCCGGGACTAGCTACGAGCAGTACTTC.

CDR3: CASSLVSGGLAYEQYF. CDR3 coding DNA: TGTGCCAGCAGCTTAGTAAGTGGGGGACTAGCATACGAGCAGTACTTC. The chain employs TRBV11-1 and TRBJ2-7; 9 bases agree with TRBD2. V gave up 1 base and J gave up 4 bases; unmatched junction bases: 8. CDR3 size: 16 residues. Germline V gene sequence: CDR1 SGHAT, CDR2 FQDESV (reference sequence).

The rearrangement joins TRBV27 to TRBJ2-6, with unresolved D. Trimming cost V 5 bases and J 0 bases, with 2 bases left between them. The CDR3 length is 13 residues. CDR1 is MNHEY, CDR2 SMNVEV, per germline (reference sequence). The CDR3 region is CASSTSGANVLTF. DNA of the CDR3: TGTGCCAGCAGTACCTCTGGGGCCAACGTCCTGACTTTC. The variable domain in full, completed from reference TRBV27 and TRBJ2-6, reads EAQVTQNPRYLITVTGKKLTVTCSQNMNHEYMSWYRQDPGLGLRQIYYSMNVEVTDKGDVPEGYKVSRKEKRNFPLILESPSPNQTSLYFCASSTSGANVLTFGAGSRLTVL.

The chain carries TRBV29-1 and TRBJ2-2; 8 positions agree with TRBD2. J gave up 0 bases and V 4 bases, and 1 base lay outside the gene matches. CDR1 is SQVTM, CDR2 ANQGSEA, per germline. The CDR3 is made up of 14 amino acids. CDR3 amino acids: CSVGGLANTGELFF. As DNA, the CDR3 is TGCAGCGTTGGGGGACTAGCGAACACCGGGGAGCTGTTTTTT.

J is TRBJ2-7 and V is TRBV19; D remains unclear. This CDR3 spans 14 amino acids. Trimming shortened V by 1 base and J by 1 base, and 8 bases separated the two germline ends. Looked up from germline, CDR1 is LNHDA and CDR2 is SQIVND (reference sequence). In DNA, the CDR3 is TGTGCCAGTAGTATAGGGACCGCTTCCTACGAGCAGTACTTC. Protein product: CASSIGTASYEQYF.

This clonotype was picked up a small number of times. The V call is TRBV2, the J call TRBJ2-3; D is unresolved. CDR1 SNHLY and CDR2 FYNNEI come from the germline V gene. V lost 4 bases and J lost 2, with 7 bases in between. The CDR3 is 13 amino acids. The chain's CDR3 is CASSVEVTDTQYF. CDR3 sequence (DNA): TGTGCCAGCAGTGTTGAGGTCACAGATACGCAGTATTTT.

V and J are TRBV4-1 and TRBJ2-7; no firm D call. This CDR3 region has 14 residues. With 1 base removed from V and 4 bases from J, the gap between germline ends came to 11 bases. The germline V gene encodes CDR1 MGHRA and CDR2 YSYEKL. In DNA form, the CDR3 reads TGCGCCAGCAGCCAAGGTAGGCAGCGATACGAGCAGTACTTC. It translates to CASSQGRQRYEQYF.

This sequence joins TRBV7-4 and TRBJ2-3, with TRBD2 matching over 8 bases. CDR1 is SGHVT, CDR2 SQSDAQ, per germline. The CDR3 loop spans 13 amino acids. Trimming took 5 bases from V and 4 from J; bases not matched to a gene: 2. The chain's CDR3 is CASSQAGADTQYF. The CDR3 DNA follows: TGTGCCAGCAGCCAAGCGGGAGCAGATACGCAGTATTTT.

The chain joins TRBV13 to TRBJ1-6; D uncertain. Germline CDR1 PRHDT, CDR2 FYEKMQ (reference sequence). V dropped 1 base and J dropped 10 bases, with 14 bases sitting between them. The CDR3 runs to 15 residues. CDR3 region: CASSLVRGLRSPLHF. Written as DNA, the CDR3 is TGTGCCAGCAGCTTAGTCCGGGGTCTTAGGTCACCCCTCCACTTT.

V usage is TRBV20-1 and J usage is TRBJ2-1, with D possibly TRBD2 on 6 matching bases. The V gene lost 2 bases and the J gene lost 1 base, with 9 bases spanning the gap. This CDR3 contains 14 residues. CDR1 and CDR2 (germline): DFQATT, SNEGSKA (reference sequence). Here the CDR3 DNA reads TGCAGTGCTAGAAGCGGGTCGTCCTACAATGAGCAGTTCTTC. This sequence encodes CSARSGSSYNEQFF.

The CDR3 sequence is CASSKSPGPDYEQYF. CDR3 nucleotides: TGTGCCAGCAGCAAATCTCCGGGTCCCGACTACGAGCAGTACTTC. The genes are TRBV7-9 and TRBJ2-7; no firm D call. From germline, CDR1 is SEHNR and CDR2 FQNEAQ (reference sequence). The CDR3 loop spans 15 amino acids. The V end lost 5 bases, the J end lost 3 bases, and 17 bases lay between the germline ends.

This clonotype came up many times. This chain connects TRBV4-1 to TRBJ1-2; possible D gene TRBD1, 5 bases. Looked up from germline, CDR1 is MGHRA and CDR2 is YSYEKL. The CDR3 sequence is 16 residues long. V was pared by 1 base and J by 4 bases, with 16 bases between. As DNA, the CDR3 is TGCGCCAGCAGCCAAGGGGGCAGCGCTTCAGTCTATGGCTACACCTTC. This encodes CASSQGGSASVYGYTF.

A few counts support this clonotype. The chain is built from TRBV12-3 or TRBV12-4 and TRBJ2-5, with D possibly being TRBD2 (5 bases). Trimming took 5 bases from V and 5 from J, leaving 9 bases between them. The CDR3 has 12 residues. CDR3 DNA sequence: TGTGCCAGCAGTGTGAGCGGTGAGACCCAGTACTTC. It encodes CASSVSGETQYF.

This clonotype is judged medium-sized. The chain is built from TRBV29-1 and TRBJ2-1; 7 nucleotides match TRBD2. This CDR3 spans 13 amino acids. CDR1 and CDR2 from the germline V gene are SQVTM and ANQGSEA. J was trimmed by 4 bases and V by 7 bases; bases with no gene match: 7. The CDR3 here is CSGETSAYNEQFF. CDR3 in DNA: TGCAGCGGCGAAACTAGCGCATACAATGAGCAGTTCTTC.

The chain has TRBV20-1 and TRBJ2-3; 11 bases line up with TRBD2. The germline CDR1 and CDR2 sequences are DFQATT and SNEGSKA (reference sequence). The ends lost 0 bases at V and 6 bases at J; junction bases unmatched: 8. The CDR3 runs 16 residues. CDR3 DNA: TGCAGTGCTAGAGAACTAGCGGGAGCCTTGCCGGATACGCAGTATTTT. It specifies CSARELAGALPDTQYF.

Note on this clonotype: This is likely a read error, given that the CDR3 carries no conserved phenylalanine or tryptophan at its end. This chain uses TRBV30 with TRBJ1-1; D may be TRBD1 (5 bases). This CDR3 spans 14 amino acids. V was shortened by 1 base and J by 2 bases, with 11 bases between the two germline ends. CDR1 is GTSNPN and CDR2 is SVGIG in the germline V gene (reference sequence). CDR3 protein: CAWSGSDSNTEAFS. For the CDR3, the DNA is TGTGCCTGGAGTGGCTCCGACAGTAACACTGAAGCTTTCTCT.

This clonotype was observed a handful of times. The chain recombines TRBV25-1 with TRBJ2-7, with a possible D match to TRBD1 (6 bases). The CDR3 extends over 15 amino acids. The germline gives CDR1 MGHDK, CDR2 SYGVNS. Deletions cut 4 bases from V and 5 bases from J, with 18 bases between. This chain's CDR3 is CASSGVGDTVHEQYF. The DNA for the CDR3 is TGTGCCAGCAGTGGAGTTGGGGACACGGTCCACGAGCAGTACTTC.

The genes are TRBV2 and TRBJ1-2; D gene uncertain. Germline loops: CDR1 SNHLY, CDR2 FYNNEI. The CDR3 extends over 11 amino acids. The V gene lost 6 bases and the J gene lost 8 bases, with 10 bases spanning the gap. CDR3 DNA: TGTGCCAGCAGGGCGGGGTGGGGCTACACCTTC. Residues: CASRAGWGYTF.

This sequence joins TRBV20-1 and TRBJ1-2; D call uncertain. Germline V gives CDR1 DFQATT, CDR2 SNEGSKA (reference sequence). The V and J ends lost 0 bases and 5 bases respectively, with 10 bases between them. This CDR3 has 13 amino acids. CDR3 loop: CSAREDGSYGYTF. The CDR3 bases are TGCAGTGCTAGAGAGGACGGCTCATATGGCTACACCTTC.

The chain employs TRBV20-1 and TRBJ1-6; D unresolved. V lost 0 bases and J 9 bases, leaving 12 bases between the germline ends. CDR3 length equals 14 residues. Germline CDR1 and CDR2: DFQATT and SNEGSKA (reference sequence). CDR3 region: CSARDRKGASPLHF. CDR3 in DNA: TGCAGTGCTAGAGATCGAAAGGGTGCTTCACCCCTCCACTTT.

The J gene is TRBJ2-7, the V gene TRBV2; D gene ambiguous. Germline CDR1 SNHLY, CDR2 FYNNEI. The ends were cut back, 5 bases at V and 3 bases at J, with 11 bases in the middle. The CDR3 totals 13 residues. The CDR3 coding sequence is TGTGCCAGCAGTACCGTACAGAGCTACGAGCAGTACTTC. This encodes CASSTVQSYEQYF. The full variable domain, in which reference TRBV2 and TRBJ2-7 provide the parts outside the CDR3, is EPEVTQTPSHQVTQMGQEVILRCVPISNHLYFYWYRQILGQKVEFLVSFYNNEISEKSEIFDDQFSVERPDGSNFTLKIRSTKLEDSAMYFCASSTVQSYEQYFGPGTRLTVT.

V and J are TRBV7-3 and TRBJ2-5; D remains ambiguous. Trimming cost V 3 bases and J 4 bases, with 6 bases left between them. This CDR3 has 12 residues. Germline values: CDR1 SGHTA, CDR2 FQGTGA. The CDR3 loop is CASSFWGETQYF. Here the CDR3 DNA reads TGTGCCAGCAGCTTCTGGGGAGAGACCCAGTACTTC.